Listed below are T cell receptor beta chains from one sample, sequenced in a study of TIL therapy for anti-PD-1-resistant metastatic lung cancer. Profiled with immunoSEQ multiplex PCR; TCRdb holds only in-frame clones, not every one. The table has 45,000 to 60,000 clones, roughly 78% seen once. This sample comprised blood, obtained at baseline. Receptors originate from a woman aged 25 to 80 with non-small cell lung cancer. Both conserved end residues are part of each CDR3. Fields, in order: clone size, V gene, D gene, J gene, CDR3 DNA, CDR3 protein. A D gene is named only where the DNA matches it firmly. Clone size is given for some rows only: seen once, a few or many times, or a class if the clone is expanded.

few	TRBV7-9	NA	TRBJ1-1	TGTGCCAGCAGCTTAGAACGGGAGTTTGCTTTCTTT	CASSLEREFAFF
few	TRBV15	NA	TRBJ2-7	TGTGCCACCAGCAGACGGGGCGGGGACGAGCAGTACTTC	CATSRRGGDEQYF
once	TRBV10-2	TRBD1	TRBJ2-7	TGCGCCAGCCAAGACCATGGGACAGCCCTACGAGACCCCTACGAGCAGTACTTC	CASQDHGTALRDPYEQYF
NA	TRBV19	NA	TRBJ2-7	TGTGCCAGTAGTACCCCCCGTTCAGAGCGGTACGAGCAGTACTTC	CASSTPRSERYEQYF
NA	TRBV7-8	NA	TRBJ1-1	TGTGCCAGCAGCACAAGAACTAACACTGAAGCTTTCTTT	CASSTRTNTEAFF
NA	TRBV2	TRBD1	TRBJ2-7	TGTGCCAGCAGCGACGGACAGGTCTACGAGCAGTACTTC	CASSDGQVYEQYF
NA	TRBV28	TRBD1	TRBJ2-1	TGTGCCAGCAGACCAGACAGGGAACTGCTCTACAATGAGCAGTTCTTC	CASRPDRELLYNEQFF
NA	TRBV5-6	TRBD1	TRBJ1-5	TGTGCCAGCAGTTGGGGACAGCTCAATCAGCCCCAGCATTTT	CASSWGQLNQPQHF
NA	TRBV19	NA	TRBJ2-2	TGTGCCAGTACGGCGGTCCCGAACACCGGGGAGCTGTTTTTT	CASTAVPNTGELFF
NA	TRBV27	TRBD2	TRBJ2-7	TGTGCCAGCAGTCCGGGACTAGCGGGGTTGGAGCAGTACTTC	CASSPGLAGLEQYF
few	TRBV2	NA	TRBJ1-1	TGTGCCAGCAGTGATAATGGGAGATACACTGAAGCTTTCTTT	CASSDNGRYTEAFF
NA	TRBV30	NA	TRBJ1-5	TGTGCCTGGAGTGTAATAGGCAGACAGCATTTT	CAWSVIGRQHF
NA	TRBV11-2	TRBD2	TRBJ2-2	TGTGCCAGCAGCCCGGGACTAGCCCACAAAGGGGAGCTGTTTTTT	CASSPGLAHKGELFF
NA	TRBV7-9	NA	TRBJ1-4	TGTGCCAGCAGCTTATCTACGGGGGCGGGTAATGAAAAACTGTTTTTT	CASSLSTGAGNEKLFF
NA	TRBV25-1	TRBD2	TRBJ2-7	TGTGCCAGCGAGGGACTACCTCTCTACGAGCAGTACTTC	CASEGLPLYEQYF
NA	TRBV7-9	NA	TRBJ1-2	TGTGCCAGCAGCTTGGGTGAGGCGGTGGGCTACACCTTC	CASSLGEAVGYTF
NA	TRBV7-8	NA	TRBJ2-7	TGTGCCAGCAGCCCCGAGGCCGAGAGGGAGCAGTACTTC	CASSPEAEREQYF
few	TRBV6-5	TRBD1	TRBJ1-1	TGTGCCAGCAGTTACAGACAGGGTGTCATGAACACTGAAGCTTTCTTT	CASSYRQGVMNTEAFF
NA	TRBV5-6	TRBD1	TRBJ1-1	TGTGCCAGCAGCTGGACAGGGTTGGACACTGAAGCTTTCTTT	CASSWTGLDTEAFF
NA	TRBV28	TRBD1	TRBJ1-5	TGTGCCAGTCTTCCCACAGGGGGAAGCAATCAGCCCCAGCATTTT	CASLPTGGSNQPQHF
once	TRBV20-1	NA	TRBJ2-1	TGCAGTGCTAGGGCTATCCATGAGCAGTTCTTC	CSARAIHEQFF
once	TRBV6-6	NA	TRBJ2-1	TGTGCCAGCAGATCCACCGGGGGGCTACAGTTCTTC	CASRSTGGLQFF
NA	TRBV7-9	TRBD2	TRBJ2-7	TGTGCCAGCAGCTTAACTAGCGGGTCCTACGAGCAGTACTTC	CASSLTSGSYEQYF
NA	TRBV7-9	TRBD2	TRBJ2-1	TGTGCCAGCAGCCCCCGAGGACTAGCGGGAGGGGGGAATGAGCAGTTCTTC	CASSPRGLAGGGNEQFF
NA	TRBV19	NA	TRBJ2-7	TGTGCCAGTAGAAGAAGTCCCGGTGACTCCTACGAGCAGTACTTC	CASRRSPGDSYEQYF
NA	TRBV5-1	NA	TRBJ2-2	TGCGCCAGCAGCTTGGCCGGGCAGGGGAACACCGGGGAGCTGTTTTTT	CASSLAGQGNTGELFF
NA	TRBV7-9	NA	TRBJ2-2	TGTGCCAGCAGCCTTCCCGATCGCACCGGGGAGCTGTTTTTT	CASSLPDRTGELFF